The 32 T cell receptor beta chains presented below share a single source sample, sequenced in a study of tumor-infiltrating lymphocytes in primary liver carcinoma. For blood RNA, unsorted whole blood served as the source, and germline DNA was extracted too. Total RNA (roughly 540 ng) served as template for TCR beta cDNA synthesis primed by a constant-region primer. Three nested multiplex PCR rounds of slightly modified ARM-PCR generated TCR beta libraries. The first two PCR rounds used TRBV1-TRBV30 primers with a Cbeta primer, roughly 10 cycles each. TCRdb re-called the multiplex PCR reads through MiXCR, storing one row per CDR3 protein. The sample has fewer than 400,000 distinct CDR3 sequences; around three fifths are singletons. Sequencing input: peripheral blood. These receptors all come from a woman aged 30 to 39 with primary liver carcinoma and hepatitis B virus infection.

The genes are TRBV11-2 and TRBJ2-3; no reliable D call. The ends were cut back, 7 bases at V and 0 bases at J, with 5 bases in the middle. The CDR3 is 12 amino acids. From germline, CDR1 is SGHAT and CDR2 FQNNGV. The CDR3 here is CASTPSTDTQYF. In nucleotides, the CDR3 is TGTGCCAGCACCCCCAGCACAGATACGCAGTATTTT.

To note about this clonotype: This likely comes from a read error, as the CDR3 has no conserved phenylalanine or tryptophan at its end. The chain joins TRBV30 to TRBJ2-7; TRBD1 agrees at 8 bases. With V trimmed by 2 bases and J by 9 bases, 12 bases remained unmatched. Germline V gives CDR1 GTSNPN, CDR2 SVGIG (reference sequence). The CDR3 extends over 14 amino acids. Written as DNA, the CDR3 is TGTGCCTGGAGTCTTAGCAGGGGGCGCGGTGGGCAGTACCTC. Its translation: CAWSLSRGRGGQYL.

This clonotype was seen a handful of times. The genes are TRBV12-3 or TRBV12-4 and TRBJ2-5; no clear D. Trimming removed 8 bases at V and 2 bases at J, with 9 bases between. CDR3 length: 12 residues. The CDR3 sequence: CASGPDQETQYF. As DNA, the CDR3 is TGTGCCAGCGGACCCGATCAAGAGACCCAGTACTTC.

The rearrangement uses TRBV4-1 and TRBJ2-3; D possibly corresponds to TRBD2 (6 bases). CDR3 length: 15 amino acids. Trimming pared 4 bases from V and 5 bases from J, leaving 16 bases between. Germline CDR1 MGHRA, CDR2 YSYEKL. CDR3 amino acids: CASSPNSGVVDTQYF. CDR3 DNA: TGCGCCAGCAGCCCAAATTCGGGGGTGGTAGATACGCAGTATTTT.

CDR3 DNA sequence: TGTGCCAGCAGTTTTGAGAGGTCTAGCGGGAGGGGACAGACCCAGTACTTC. This encodes CASSFERSSGRGQTQYF. The chain couples TRBV28 to TRBJ2-5; 12 bases match TRBD2. Germline V gives CDR1 MDHEN, CDR2 SYDVKM. The V segment lost 3 bases and the J segment 6 bases; nucleotides outside the gene matches: 11. CDR3 length: 17 amino acids.

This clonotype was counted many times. CDR3 region: CASSQVTTTSGRADEQFF. The CDR3 DNA follows: TGTGCCAGCAGCCAAGTGACGACCACTAGCGGGAGGGCGGATGAGCAGTTCTTC. The chain is built from TRBV4-2 and TRBJ2-1, with 13 nucleotides matching TRBD2. The CDR3 totals 18 residues. CDR1 and CDR2 from the germline V gene are LGHNA and YNFKEQ. Losses at the gene ends were 1 base for V and 8 bases for J; bases not matched to a gene: 11.

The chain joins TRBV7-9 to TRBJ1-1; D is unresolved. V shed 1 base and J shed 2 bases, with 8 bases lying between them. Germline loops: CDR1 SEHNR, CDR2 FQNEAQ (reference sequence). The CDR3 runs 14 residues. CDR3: CASSLVALNTEAFF. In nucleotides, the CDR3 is TGTGCCAGCAGCTTAGTGGCCCTTAACACTGAAGCTTTCTTT.

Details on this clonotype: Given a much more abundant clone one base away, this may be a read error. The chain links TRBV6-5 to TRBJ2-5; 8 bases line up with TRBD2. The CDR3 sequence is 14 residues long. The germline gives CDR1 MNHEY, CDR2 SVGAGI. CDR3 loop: CAGRRAGVGETQYF. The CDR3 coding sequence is TGTGCCGGCAGGCGAGCGGGAGTAGGGGAGACCCAGTACTTC.

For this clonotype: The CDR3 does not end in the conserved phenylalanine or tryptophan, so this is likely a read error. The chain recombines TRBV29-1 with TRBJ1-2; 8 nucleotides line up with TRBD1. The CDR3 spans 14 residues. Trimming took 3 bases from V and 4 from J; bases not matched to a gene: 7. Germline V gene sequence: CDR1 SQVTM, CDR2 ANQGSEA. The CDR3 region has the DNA TGCAGCGTTGATGAGCCTGGGACAGGCTATGGCTACACCTTA. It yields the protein CSVDEPGTGYGYTL.

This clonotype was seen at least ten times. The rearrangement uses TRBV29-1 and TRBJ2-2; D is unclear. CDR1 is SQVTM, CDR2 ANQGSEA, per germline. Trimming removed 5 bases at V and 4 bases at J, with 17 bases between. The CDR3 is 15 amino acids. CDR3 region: CSVLNAFHGTGELFF. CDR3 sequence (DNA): TGCAGCGTTTTAAACGCCTTCCACGGCACCGGGGAGCTGTTTTTT.

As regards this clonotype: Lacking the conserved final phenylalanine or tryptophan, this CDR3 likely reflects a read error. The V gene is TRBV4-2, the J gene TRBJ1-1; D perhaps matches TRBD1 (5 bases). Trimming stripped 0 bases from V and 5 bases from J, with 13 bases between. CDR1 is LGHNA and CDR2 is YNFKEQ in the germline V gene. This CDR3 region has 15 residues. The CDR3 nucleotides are TGTGCCAGCAGCCAAGACCCCTCACGGGGGACTGAAGCTTTCATT. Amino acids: CASSQDPSRGTEAFI.

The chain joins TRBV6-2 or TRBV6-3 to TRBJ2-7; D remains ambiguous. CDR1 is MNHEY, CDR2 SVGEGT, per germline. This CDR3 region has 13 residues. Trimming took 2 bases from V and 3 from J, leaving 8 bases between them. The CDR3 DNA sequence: TGTGCCAGCAGTTACGGCTGGGGCTACGAGCAGTACTTC. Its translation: CASSYGWGYEQYF.

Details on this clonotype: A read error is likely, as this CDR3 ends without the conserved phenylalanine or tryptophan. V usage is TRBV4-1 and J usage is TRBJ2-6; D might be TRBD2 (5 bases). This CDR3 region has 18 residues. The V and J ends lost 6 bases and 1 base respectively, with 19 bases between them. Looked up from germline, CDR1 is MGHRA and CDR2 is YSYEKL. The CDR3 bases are TGCGCCAGCAGTCAAAGCGGAGGATTATCTTCTGGGGCCAACGTCCTGACTATC. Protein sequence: CASSQSGGLSSGANVLTI.

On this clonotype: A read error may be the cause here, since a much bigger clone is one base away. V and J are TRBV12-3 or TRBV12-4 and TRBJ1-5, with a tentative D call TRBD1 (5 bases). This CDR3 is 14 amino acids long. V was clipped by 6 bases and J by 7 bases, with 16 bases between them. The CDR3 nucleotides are TGTGCCAGCAGCCTTGACCTAGCAGGGCAGCCCCAGCATTTT. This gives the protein CASSLDLAGQPQHF.

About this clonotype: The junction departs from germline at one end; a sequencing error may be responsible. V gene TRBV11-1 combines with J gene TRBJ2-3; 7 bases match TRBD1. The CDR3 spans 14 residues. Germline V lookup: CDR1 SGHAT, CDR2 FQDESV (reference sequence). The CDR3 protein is CASSYGPDRKTQYF. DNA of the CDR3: TGTGCCAGTAGCTATGGACCGGACAGGAAAACGCAGTATTTT.

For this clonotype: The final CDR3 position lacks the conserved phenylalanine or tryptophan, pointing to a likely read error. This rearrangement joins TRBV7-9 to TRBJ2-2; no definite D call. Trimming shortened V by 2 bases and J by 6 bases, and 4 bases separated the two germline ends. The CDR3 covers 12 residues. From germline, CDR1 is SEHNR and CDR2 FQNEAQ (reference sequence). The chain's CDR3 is CASSLSSGELFS. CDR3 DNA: TGTGCCAGCAGCTTATCCTCCGGGGAGCTGTTTTCT.

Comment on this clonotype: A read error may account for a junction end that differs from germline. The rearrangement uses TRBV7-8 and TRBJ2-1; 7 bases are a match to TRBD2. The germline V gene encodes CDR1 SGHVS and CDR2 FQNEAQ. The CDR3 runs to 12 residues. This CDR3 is CTSAQSGGMWFF. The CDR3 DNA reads TGTACCAGCGCCCAGTCGGGGGGTATGTGGTTCTTC.

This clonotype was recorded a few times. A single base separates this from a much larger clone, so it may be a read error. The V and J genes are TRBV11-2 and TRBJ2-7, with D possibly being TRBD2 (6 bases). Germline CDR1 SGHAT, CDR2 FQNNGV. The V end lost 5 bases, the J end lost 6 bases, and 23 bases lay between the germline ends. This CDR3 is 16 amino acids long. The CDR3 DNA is TGTGCCAGCAGCGTAGGACTATATGCTCCTCAGATCGAGCAGTACTTC. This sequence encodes CASSVGLYAPQIEQYF.

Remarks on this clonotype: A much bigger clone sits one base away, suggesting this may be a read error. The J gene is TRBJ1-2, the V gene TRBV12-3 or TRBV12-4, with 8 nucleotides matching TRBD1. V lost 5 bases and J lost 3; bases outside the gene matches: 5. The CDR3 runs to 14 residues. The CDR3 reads CASSRDRRDYGYTF. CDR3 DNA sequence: TGTGCCAGCAGTCGGGACAGGCGGGACTATGGCTACACCTTC.

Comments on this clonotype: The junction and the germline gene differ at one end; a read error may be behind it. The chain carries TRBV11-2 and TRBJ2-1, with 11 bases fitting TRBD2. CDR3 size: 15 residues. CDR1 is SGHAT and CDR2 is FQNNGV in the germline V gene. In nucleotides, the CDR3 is TGTGCCTGCAGCACTCTAGCGGGAGGACCCAATGAGCAGTTCTTT. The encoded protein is CACSTLAGGPNEQFF.

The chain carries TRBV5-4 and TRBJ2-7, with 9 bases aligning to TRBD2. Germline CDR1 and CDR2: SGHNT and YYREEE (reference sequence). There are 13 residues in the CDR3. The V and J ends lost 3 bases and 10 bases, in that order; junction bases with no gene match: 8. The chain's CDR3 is CASSSGTSYNQYF. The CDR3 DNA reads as TGTGCCAGCAGCTCCGGGACTAGCTACAATCAGTACTTC.

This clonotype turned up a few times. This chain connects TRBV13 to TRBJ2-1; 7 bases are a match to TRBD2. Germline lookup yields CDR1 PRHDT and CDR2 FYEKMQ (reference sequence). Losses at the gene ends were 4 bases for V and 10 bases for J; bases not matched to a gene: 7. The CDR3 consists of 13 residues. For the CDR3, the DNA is TGTGCCAGCAGCTCCCGACTAGCCGGAGAGCAGTTCTTC. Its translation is CASSSRLAGEQFF.

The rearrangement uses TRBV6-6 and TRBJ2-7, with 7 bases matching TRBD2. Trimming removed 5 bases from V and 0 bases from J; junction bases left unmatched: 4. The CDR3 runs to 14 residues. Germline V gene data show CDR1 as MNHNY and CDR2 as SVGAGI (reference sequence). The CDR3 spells CASSTGDYSYEQYF. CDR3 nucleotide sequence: TGTGCCAGCAGTACGGGGGACTACTCCTACGAGCAGTACTTC.

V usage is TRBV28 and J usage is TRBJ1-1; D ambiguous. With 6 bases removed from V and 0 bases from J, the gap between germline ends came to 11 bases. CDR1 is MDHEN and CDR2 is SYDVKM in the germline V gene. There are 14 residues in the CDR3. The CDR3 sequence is CASSPDRLNTEAFF. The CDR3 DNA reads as TGTGCCAGCAGCCCCGATAGGTTGAACACTGAAGCTTTCTTT.

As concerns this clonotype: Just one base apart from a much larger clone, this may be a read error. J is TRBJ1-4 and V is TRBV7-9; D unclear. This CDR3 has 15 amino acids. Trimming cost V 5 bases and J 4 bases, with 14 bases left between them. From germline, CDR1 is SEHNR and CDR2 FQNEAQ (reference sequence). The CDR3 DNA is TGTGCCAGCAGCCGCCGACATGGAAATAATGAAAAACTGTTTTTT. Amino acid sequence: CASSRRHGNNEKLFF.

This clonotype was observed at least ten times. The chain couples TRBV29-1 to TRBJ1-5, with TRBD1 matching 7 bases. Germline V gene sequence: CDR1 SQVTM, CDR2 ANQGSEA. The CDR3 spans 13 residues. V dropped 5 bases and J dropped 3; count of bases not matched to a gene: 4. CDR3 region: CSVRTGDNQPQHF. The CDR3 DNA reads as TGCAGCGTTAGGACAGGAGACAATCAGCCCCAGCATTTT.

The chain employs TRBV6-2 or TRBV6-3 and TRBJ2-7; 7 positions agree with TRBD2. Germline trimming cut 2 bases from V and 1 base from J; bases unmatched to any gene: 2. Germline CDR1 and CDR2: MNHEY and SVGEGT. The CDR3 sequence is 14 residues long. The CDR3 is CASSYEGLSYEQYF. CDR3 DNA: TGTGCCAGCAGTTACGAGGGACTATCCTACGAGCAGTACTTC.

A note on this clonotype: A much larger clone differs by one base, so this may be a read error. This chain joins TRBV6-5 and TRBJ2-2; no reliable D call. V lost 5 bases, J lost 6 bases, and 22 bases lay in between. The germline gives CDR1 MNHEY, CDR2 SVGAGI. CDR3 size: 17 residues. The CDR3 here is CASSVGLAWVIAGELFF. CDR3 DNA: TGTGCCAGCAGTGTCGGTCTGGCGTGGGTTATAGCCGGGGAGCTGTTTTTT.

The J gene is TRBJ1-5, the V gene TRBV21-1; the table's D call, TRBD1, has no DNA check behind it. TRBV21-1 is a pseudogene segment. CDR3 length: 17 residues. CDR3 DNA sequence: TGTGCCAGCAGCAAAGTGGGCGAACGACATAGCAATCAGCCCCAGCATTTT. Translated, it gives CASSKVGERHSNQPQHF.

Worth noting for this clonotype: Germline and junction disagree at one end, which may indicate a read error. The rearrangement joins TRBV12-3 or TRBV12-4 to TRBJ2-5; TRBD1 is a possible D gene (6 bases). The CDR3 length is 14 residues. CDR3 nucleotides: TGTGTCAGCAGTCCCCGACAGGTCCAAGAGACCCAGTACTTC. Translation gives CVSSPRQVQETQYF.

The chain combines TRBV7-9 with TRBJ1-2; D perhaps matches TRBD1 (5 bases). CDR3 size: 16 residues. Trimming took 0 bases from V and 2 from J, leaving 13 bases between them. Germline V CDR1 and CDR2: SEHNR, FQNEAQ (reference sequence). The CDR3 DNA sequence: TGTGCCAGCAGCTTAGCGGCAGACAGTGGAAACTATGGCTACACCTTC. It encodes CASSLAADSGNYGYTF. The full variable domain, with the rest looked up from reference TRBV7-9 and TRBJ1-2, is DTGVSQNPRHKITKRGQNVTFRCDPISEHNRLYWYRQTLGQGPEFLTYFQNEAQLEKSRLLSDRFSAERPKGSFSTLEIQRTEQGDSAMYLCASSLAADSGNYGYTFGSGTRLTVV.

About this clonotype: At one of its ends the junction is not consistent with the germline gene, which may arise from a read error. The CDR3 region is CSVGQGAYDEQFF. In DNA, the CDR3 is TGCAGCGTTGGACAGGGGGCCTACGATGAGCAGTTCTTC. The chain couples TRBV29-1 to TRBJ2-1; 10 nucleotides align to TRBD1. The CDR3 is 13 residues long. CDR1 and CDR2 (germline): SQVTM, ANQGSEA.